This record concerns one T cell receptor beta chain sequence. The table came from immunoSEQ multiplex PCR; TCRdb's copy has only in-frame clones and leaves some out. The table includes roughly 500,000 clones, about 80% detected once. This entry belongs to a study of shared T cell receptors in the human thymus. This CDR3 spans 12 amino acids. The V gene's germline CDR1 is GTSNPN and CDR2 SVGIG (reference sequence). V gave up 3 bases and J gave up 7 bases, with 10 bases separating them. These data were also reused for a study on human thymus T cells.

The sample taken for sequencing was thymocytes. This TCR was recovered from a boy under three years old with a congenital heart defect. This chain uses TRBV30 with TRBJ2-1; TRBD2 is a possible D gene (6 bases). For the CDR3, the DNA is TGTGCCTGGAGAGCGGGTTCGAATGAGCAGTTCTTC. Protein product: CAWRAGSNEQFF.